This T cell receptor (beta chain) was identified in a study of blood T cell repertoires in COVID-19. The ends were cut back, 1 base at V and 3 bases at J, with 7 bases in the middle. The germline V gene has CDR1 MGHRA and CDR2 YSYEKL. The CDR3 totals 13 residues. Repertoires were generated with immunoSEQ multiplex PCR, while TCRdb's copy carries only in-frame clones and drops some. The data show around 250,000 clones, with over 80% seen just once and 1.2% held by the top ten. The chain links TRBV4-1 to TRBJ2-7; tentatively, D is TRBD1 (5 bases). Sequencing was performed on PBMCs or T cells enriched from blood (not recorded which). The clonotype originates from a human donor in a cohort exposed to, infected with or recovered from COVID-19 (not recorded which). The donor label of this sample is uncertain. The CDR3 sequence is CASSQAQDYEQYF. The CDR3 nucleotides read TGCGCCAGCAGCCAAGCACAGGACTACGAGCAGTACTTC.